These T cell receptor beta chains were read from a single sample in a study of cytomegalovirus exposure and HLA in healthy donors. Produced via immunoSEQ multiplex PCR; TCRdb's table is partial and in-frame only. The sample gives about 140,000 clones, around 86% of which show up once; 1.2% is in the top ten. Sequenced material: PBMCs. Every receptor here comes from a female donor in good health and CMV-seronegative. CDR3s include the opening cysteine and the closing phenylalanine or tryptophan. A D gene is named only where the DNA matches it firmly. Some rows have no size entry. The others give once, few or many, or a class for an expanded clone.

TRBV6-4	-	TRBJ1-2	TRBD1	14	CASSDRDRGRGYTF	TGTGCCAGCAGTGACCGGGACAGGGGCCGCGGCTACACCTTC
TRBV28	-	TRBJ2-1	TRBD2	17	CASSTPRTSGRVYEQFF	TGTGCCAGCAGTACTCCCCGGACTAGCGGGAGGGTGTATGAGCAGTTCTTC
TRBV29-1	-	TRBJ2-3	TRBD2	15	CSGGRTSGDTDTQYF	TGCAGCGGCGGCCGGACTAGCGGTGACACAGATACGCAGTATTTT
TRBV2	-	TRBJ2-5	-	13	CASSSGVSETQYF	TGTGCCAGCAGTTCAGGGGTCAGCGAGACCCAGTACTTC
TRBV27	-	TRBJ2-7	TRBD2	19	CASRRSRRALAGLPYEQYF	TGTGCCAGCAGACGATCTCGAAGGGCTCTAGCGGGACTTCCCTACGAGCAGTACTTC
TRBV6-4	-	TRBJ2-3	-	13	CASSEARGTSQYF	TGTGCCAGCAGTGAGGCCAGGGGCACGTCGCAGTATTTT
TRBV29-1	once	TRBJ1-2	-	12	CSVEPQNYGYTF	TGCAGCGTTGAACCCCAGAACTATGGCTACACCTTC
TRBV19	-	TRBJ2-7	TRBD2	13	CASSILAGPEQYF	TGTGCCAGTAGTATCCTAGCGGGCCCCGAGCAGTACTTC
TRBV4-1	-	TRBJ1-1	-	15	CASSQNRDLNTEAFF	TGCGCCAGCAGCCAAAACAGGGACCTGAACACTGAAGCTTTCTTT
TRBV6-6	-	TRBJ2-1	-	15	CASSYPGSVKNEQFF	TGTGCCAGCAGTTACCCCGGGTCAGTGAAGAATGAGCAGTTCTTC
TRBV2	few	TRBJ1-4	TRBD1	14	CASSWDRDNEKLFF	TGTGCCAGCAGTTGGGACAGGGACAATGAAAAACTGTTTTTT
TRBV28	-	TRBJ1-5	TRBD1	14	CASSSRQGNQPQHF	TGTGCCAGCAGTTCCCGACAGGGGAATCAGCCCCAGCATTTT
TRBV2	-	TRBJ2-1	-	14	CASSALAKSDEQFF	TGTGCCAGCAGTGCCCTAGCCAAATCCGATGAGCAGTTCTTC
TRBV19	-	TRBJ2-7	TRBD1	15	CASSAAGQGNYEQYF	TGTGCCAGTAGTGCGGCGGGACAGGGGAACTACGAGCAGTACTTC
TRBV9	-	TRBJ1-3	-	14	CASSAGVSGNTIYF	TGTGCCAGCAGCGCAGGGGTCTCTGGAAACACCATATATTTT
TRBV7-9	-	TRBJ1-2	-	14	CASSRTGTHYGYTF	TGTGCCAGCAGCCGCACCGGGACACACTATGGCTACACCTTC
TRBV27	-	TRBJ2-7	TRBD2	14	CASSFSGETYEQYF	TGTGCCAGCAGTTTTAGCGGGGAAACCTACGAGCAGTACTTC
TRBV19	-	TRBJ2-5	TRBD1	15	CASSIVDRVEETQYF	TGTGCCAGTAGTATAGTAGACAGGGTGGAGGAGACCCAGTACTTC
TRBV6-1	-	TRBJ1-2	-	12	CASSEVSYGYTF	TGTGCCAGCAGTGAAGTCAGCTATGGCTACACCTTC
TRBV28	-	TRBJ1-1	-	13	CASSLGVNTEAFF	TGTGCCAGCAGTTTGGGAGTGAACACTGAAGCTTTCTTT
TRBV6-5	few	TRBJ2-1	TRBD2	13	CASRIAGEDEQFF	TGTGCCAGCAGGATAGCGGGAGAAGATGAGCAGTTCTTC
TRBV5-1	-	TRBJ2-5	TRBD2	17	CASSLDGGSSGQETQYF	TGCGCCAGCAGCTTGGACGGGGGGTCTAGCGGTCAAGAGACCCAGTACTTC
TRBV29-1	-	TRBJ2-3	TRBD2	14	CSVLAGGPADTQYF	TGCAGCGTCCTAGCGGGAGGGCCTGCAGATACGCAGTATTTT
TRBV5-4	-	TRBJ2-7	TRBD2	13	CASSPAGYDEQYF	TGTGCCAGCAGCCCAGCGGGATACGACGAGCAGTACTTC
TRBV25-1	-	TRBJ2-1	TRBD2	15	CASKGEREGYNEQFF	TGTGCCAGCAAGGGAGAGCGGGAGGGCTACAATGAGCAGTTCTTC
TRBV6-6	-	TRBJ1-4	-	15	CASSYLRRANEKLFF	TGTGCCAGCAGTTACTTAAGACGGGCTAATGAAAAACTGTTTTTT
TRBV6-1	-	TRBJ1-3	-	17	CASSEPLLGSLGNTIYF	TGTGCCAGCAGTGAACCGCTTTTAGGGAGTCTTGGAAACACCATATATTTT
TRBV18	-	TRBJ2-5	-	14	CASSPPGERETQYF	TGTGCCAGCTCACCCCCCGGAGAGAGGGAGACCCAGTACTTC
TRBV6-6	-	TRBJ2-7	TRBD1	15	CASSYPGTDRGEQYF	TGTGCCAGCAGTTACCCCGGGACAGATAGGGGAGAGCAGTACTTC
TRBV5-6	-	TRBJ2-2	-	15	CASSLQGKHTGELFF	TGTGCCAGCAGCTTGCAGGGCAAACACACCGGGGAGCTGTTTTTT
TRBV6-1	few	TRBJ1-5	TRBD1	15	CASSDRQGGNQPQHF	TGTGCCAGCAGTGACCGACAGGGGGGAAATCAGCCCCAGCATTTT
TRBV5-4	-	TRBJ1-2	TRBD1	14	CASSLALQGNGYTF	TGTGCCAGCAGCTTGGCCTTACAGGGGAATGGCTACACCTTC
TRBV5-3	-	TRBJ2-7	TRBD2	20	CARSQTSGRGDAPPIYEQYF	TGTGCCAGAAGCCAGACTAGCGGGAGGGGGGACGCCCCCCCTATATACGAGCAGTACTTC
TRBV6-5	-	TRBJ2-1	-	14	CASSYGGLNNEQFF	TGTGCCAGCAGTTACGGCGGGCTGAACAATGAGCAGTTCTTC
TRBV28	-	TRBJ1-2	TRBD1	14	CASRGQGELFGYTF	TGTGCCAGCAGAGGACAGGGGGAACTATTCGGCTACACCTTC
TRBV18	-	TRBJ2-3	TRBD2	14	CASSGTSGTDTQYF	TGTGCCAGCTCCGGGACTAGCGGCACAGATACGCAGTATTTT
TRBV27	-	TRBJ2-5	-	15	CASSLSPYSQETQYF	TGTGCCAGCAGTTTATCGCCCTACTCCCAAGAGACCCAGTACTTC
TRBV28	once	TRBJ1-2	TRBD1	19	CASSLSRRGQGPLNYGYTF	TGTGCCAGCAGTTTATCAAGGAGGGGACAGGGGCCCCTAAACTATGGCTACACCTTC
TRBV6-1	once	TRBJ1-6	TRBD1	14	CASSGQGSNSPLHF	TGTGCCAGCAGTGGACAGGGGTCCAATTCACCCCTCCACTTT
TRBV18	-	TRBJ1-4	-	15	CASSPPGPVDEKLFF	TGTGCCAGCTCACCCCCTGGTCCGGTGGATGAAAAACTGTTTTTT
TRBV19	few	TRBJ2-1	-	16	CASSIEGGATYNEQFF	TGTGCCAGTAGTATAGAAGGGGGAGCCACCTACAATGAGCAGTTCTTC
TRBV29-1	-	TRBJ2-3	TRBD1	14	CSVAPGQGMDTQYF	TGCAGCGTGGCTCCGGGACAGGGGATGGATACGCAGTATTTT
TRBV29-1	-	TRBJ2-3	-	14	CSVESSDGTNTQYF	TGCAGCGTTGAATCATCCGACGGGACAAATACGCAGTATTTT
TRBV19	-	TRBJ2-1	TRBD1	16	CASSIVGDRSYNEQFF	TGTGCCAGTAGTATAGTGGGGGACAGGTCCTACAATGAGCAGTTCTTC
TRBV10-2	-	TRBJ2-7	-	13	CATRGGGSYEQYF	TGCGCCACCAGGGGGGGAGGATCCTACGAGCAGTACTTC
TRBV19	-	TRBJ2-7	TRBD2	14	CASGLAGGPHEQYF	TGTGCCAGTGGCCTAGCGGGAGGGCCCCACGAGCAGTACTTC
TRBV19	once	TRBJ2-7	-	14	CASSIQGSGYEQYF	TGTGCCAGTAGTATCCAGGGATCGGGCTACGAGCAGTACTTC
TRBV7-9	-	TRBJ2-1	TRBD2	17	CASSLASGTSGIEEQFF	TGTGCCAGCAGCTTAGCCTCCGGGACTAGCGGGATTGAAGAGCAGTTCTTC
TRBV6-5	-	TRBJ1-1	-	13	CASSYSGGTEAFF	TGTGCCAGCAGTTACTCAGGGGGCACTGAAGCTTTCTTT
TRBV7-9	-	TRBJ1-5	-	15	CASSPNTGNNQPQHF	TGTGCCAGCAGCCCCAATACAGGGAACAATCAGCCCCAGCATTTT
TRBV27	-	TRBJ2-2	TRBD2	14	CASSLIAGVGELFF	TGTGCCAGCAGTTTGATAGCGGGAGTAGGGGAGCTGTTTTTT
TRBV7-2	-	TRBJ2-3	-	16	CASSQVVASNTDTQYF	TGTGCCAGCAGCCAAGTCGTAGCTAGCAACACAGATACGCAGTATTTT
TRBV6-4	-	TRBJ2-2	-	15	CASSDSLGNTGELFF	TGTGCCAGCAGTGACTCCCTCGGGAACACCGGGGAGCTGTTTTTT
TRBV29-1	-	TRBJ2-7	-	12	CSVGVREVEQYF	TGCAGCGTTGGAGTCAGGGAAGTCGAGCAGTACTTC